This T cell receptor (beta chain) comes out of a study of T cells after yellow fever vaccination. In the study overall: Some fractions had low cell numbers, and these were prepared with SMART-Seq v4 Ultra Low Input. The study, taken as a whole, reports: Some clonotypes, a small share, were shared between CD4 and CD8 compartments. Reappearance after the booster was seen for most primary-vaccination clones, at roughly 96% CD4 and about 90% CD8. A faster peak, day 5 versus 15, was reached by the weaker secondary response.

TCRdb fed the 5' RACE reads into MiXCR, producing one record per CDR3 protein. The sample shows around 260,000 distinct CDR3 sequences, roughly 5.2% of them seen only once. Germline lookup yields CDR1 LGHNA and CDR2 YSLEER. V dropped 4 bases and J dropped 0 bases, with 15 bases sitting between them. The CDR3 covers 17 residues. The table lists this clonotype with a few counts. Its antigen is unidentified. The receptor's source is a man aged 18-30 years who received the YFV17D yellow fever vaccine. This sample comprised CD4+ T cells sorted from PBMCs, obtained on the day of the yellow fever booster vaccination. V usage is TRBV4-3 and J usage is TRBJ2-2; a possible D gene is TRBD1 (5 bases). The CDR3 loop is CASSRRRQSSNTGELFF. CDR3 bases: TGCGCCAGCAGCCGCCGTAGACAGTCCTCGAACACCGGGGAGCTGTTTTTT.